Presented here are 18 T cell receptor beta chains from one specimen sequenced in a study of technical replicates of blood from a few donors. The protocol was immunoSEQ multiplex PCR, while the TCRdb copy is restricted to in-frame clones and leaves out a portion. The sample yields more than 45,000 clones, about 95% seen once. The sequencing input was PBMCs. These TCRs come from a human donor in good health. Some clones in this sample may be carry-over from other donors' samples.

J is TRBJ2-7 and V is TRBV29-1; TRBD1 aligns across 10 bases. This CDR3 region has 13 residues. Germline-derived CDR1 and CDR2 are SQVTM and ANQGSEA. V was clipped by 1 base and J by 7 bases; unmatched bases: 4. This CDR3 is CSVEGQGAWEQYF. DNA of the CDR3: TGCAGCGTTGAAGGACAGGGGGCCTGGGAGCAGTACTTC.

This chain uses TRBV10-3 with TRBJ2-1; a possible D gene is TRBD1 (5 bases). Germline assignment: CDR1 ENHRY and CDR2 SYGVKD. Trimming took off 3 bases at V and 9 bases at J, with 12 bases between the two ends. This CDR3 contains 13 residues. This chain's CDR3 is CAISELREGEQFF. The CDR3 nucleotides are TGTGCCATCAGTGAACTCAGGGAAGGTGAGCAGTTCTTC.

This clone was recorded once. The chain joins TRBV6-1 to TRBJ2-7; TRBD2 agrees at 7 bases. V shed 8 bases, J shed 3 bases, and the junction held 7 bases outside the gene matches. The CDR3 extends over 13 amino acids. Germline V lookup: CDR1 MNHNS, CDR2 SASEGT. Written as DNA, the CDR3 is TGTGCCAGCGGATGGGGCGGGGGCTACGAGCAGTACTTC. Translation: CASGWGGGYEQYF.

The chain couples TRBV2 to TRBJ2-1; TRBD1 might be the D (7 bases). Germline V gene sequence: CDR1 SNHLY, CDR2 FYNNEI. Trimming removed 8 bases from V and 7 bases from J, with 15 bases in between. The CDR3 totals 13 residues. CDR3 protein: CASFDREDNEQFF. CDR3 nucleotides: TGTGCCAGCTTTGACAGGGAGGATAATGAGCAGTTCTTC.

This chain joins TRBV27 and TRBJ1-2; TRBD1 might be the D (5 bases). The CDR3 is made up of 13 amino acids. CDR1 is MNHEY, CDR2 SMNVEV, per germline (reference sequence). V gave up 6 bases and J gave up 5 bases, with 13 bases separating them. The chain's CDR3 is CASSEDQGYGYTF. In DNA form, the CDR3 reads TGTGCCAGCAGCGAGGACCAGGGTTATGGCTACACCTTC.

This chain connects TRBV10-2 to TRBJ1-4; D is uncertain. Trimming stripped 6 bases from V and 6 bases from J, with 17 bases between. This CDR3 spans 15 amino acids. Germline V gene data show CDR1 as WSHSY and CDR2 as SAAADI. CDR3 region: CASRLNSGLYEKLFF. The CDR3 nucleotides read TGCGCCAGCAGGCTTAACAGTGGGCTGTATGAAAAACTGTTTTTT.

The rearrangement links TRBV5-6 to TRBJ2-1; D gene uncertain. Trimming left V 0 bases short and J 0 bases short, with 7 bases between. Germline V gene lookup returns CDR1 SGHDT and CDR2 YYEEEE. This CDR3 region has 15 residues. CDR3 sequence reads: CASSLGIISYNEQFF. In nucleotides, the CDR3 is TGTGCCAGCAGCTTGGGTATTATCTCCTACAATGAGCAGTTCTTC.

This rearrangement joins TRBV6-6 to TRBJ2-1, with 9 nucleotides matching TRBD2. There are 13 residues in the CDR3. Trimming removed 10 bases from V and 3 bases from J; junction bases left unmatched: 4. Germline-derived CDR1 and CDR2 are MNHNY and SVGAGI (reference sequence). In DNA, the CDR3 is TGTGCCATTAGACTAGCGGTCTACAATGAGCAGTTCTTC. Protein sequence: CAIRLAVYNEQFF.

This clone was seen only once. The chain uses TRBV11-2 and TRBJ2-7, with TRBD2 identical over 16 bases. J gave up 5 bases and V 6 bases, and 7 bases lay outside the gene matches. From germline, CDR1 is SGHAT and CDR2 FQNNGV. The CDR3 has 16 amino acids. The CDR3 coding sequence is TGTGCCAGCAGGGGGACTAGCGGGAGGGCCGGGCACGAGCAGTACTTC. It codes for CASRGTSGRAGHEQYF. The full variable domain, with the rest looked up from reference TRBV11-2 and TRBJ2-7, is EAGVAQSPRYKIIEKRQSVAFWCNPISGHATLYWYQQILGQGPKLLIQFQNNGVVDDSQLPKDRFSAERLKGVDSTLKIQPAKLEDSAVYLCASRGTSGRAGHEQYFGPGTRLTVT.

The chain couples TRBV5-1 to TRBJ2-5, with 13 bases fitting TRBD2. Trimming took 2 bases from V and 5 from J; bases not matched to a gene: 6. The CDR3 covers 16 residues. Per the germline V gene, CDR1 is SGHRS and CDR2 is YFSETQ. The CDR3 DNA follows: TGCGCCAGCAGCTTTACCGGGACTAGCGGGGCCGAGACCCAGTACTTC. Translation: CASSFTGTSGAETQYF.

This clone was observed a single time. This chain links TRBV11-2 with TRBJ2-5; 10 bases map to TRBD1. V shed 4 bases and J 2 bases; nucleotides not matched to a gene: 4. Germline V gene data show CDR1 as SGHAT and CDR2 as FQNNGV. The CDR3 runs to 15 residues. CDR3 in DNA: TGTGCCAGCAGCTCGGACAGGGGGGGGCAAGAGACCCAGTACTTC. It yields the protein CASSSDRGGQETQYF.

V is TRBV7-2 and J is TRBJ1-4; the match to TRBD1 covers 11 bases. This CDR3 region has 15 residues. The V gene's germline CDR1 is SGHTA and CDR2 FQGNSA. J gave up 8 bases and V 5 bases, and 7 bases lay outside the gene matches. The DNA of the CDR3 is TGTGCCAGCAGCCGAACGGGACAGGGGGTAGAAAAACTGTTTTTT. It codes for CASSRTGQGVEKLFF. Full variable domain (missing parts from reference TRBV7-2 and TRBJ1-4): GAGVSQSPSNKVTEKGKDVELRCDPISGHTALYWYRQSLGQGLEFLIYFQGNSAPDKSGLPSDRFSAERTGGSVSTLTIQRTQQEDSAVYLCASSRTGQGVEKLFFGSGTQLSVL.

Here the CDR3 reads CASSPTGLSYEQYF. The CDR3 region has the DNA TGCGCCAGCAGCCCGACAGGGCTTTCCTACGAGCAGTACTTC. This chain uses TRBV5-1 with TRBJ2-7, with TRBD1 matching 7 bases. The germline V gene encodes CDR1 SGHRS and CDR2 YFSETQ. CDR3 length: 14 amino acids. The J segment lost 1 base and the V segment lost 4 bases, leaving 5 bases of the junction unmatched.

The chain couples TRBV7-2 to TRBJ2-3, with D perhaps matching TRBD2 (6 bases). This CDR3 comprises 13 residues. CDR1 and CDR2 from the germline V gene are SGHTA and FQGNSA. The V and J ends lost 5 bases and 8 bases respectively, with 14 bases between them. For the CDR3, the DNA is TGTGCCAGCAGCCCAAGCGGAGGGAGTACGCAGTATTTT. This sequence encodes CASSPSGGSTQYF.

The chain couples TRBV7-8 to TRBJ1-2, with D unclear. The V gene's germline CDR1 is SGHVS and CDR2 FQNEAQ. CDR3 length equals 11 residues. The V end lost 5 bases, the J end lost 4 bases, and 5 bases lay between the germline ends. Here the CDR3 reads CASSEGYGYTF. In DNA, the CDR3 is TGTGCCAGCAGCGAGGGCTATGGCTACACCTTC.

The chain has TRBV5-1 and TRBJ2-2; D is uncertain. The ends were cut back, 3 bases at V and 8 bases at J, with 8 bases in the middle. CDR3 length: 12 amino acids. Germline CDR1 is SGHRS and CDR2 is YFSETQ. Here the CDR3 reads CASSSYEGELFF. CDR3 coding DNA: TGCGCCAGCAGCTCGTACGAGGGGGAGCTGTTTTTT.

The chain has TRBV7-2 and TRBJ2-2; D may be TRBD2 (7 bases). CDR1 and CDR2 (germline): SGHTA, FQGNSA. The CDR3 sequence is 16 residues long. The germline V and J ends were trimmed by 5 bases and 5 bases, with 18 bases remaining between them. Written as DNA, the CDR3 is TGTGCCAGCAGCCGCCGGGGGGCCCTTGGGACCGGGGAGCTGTTTTTT. This codes for CASSRRGALGTGELFF.

The chain is built from TRBV15 and TRBJ1-6; D gene unclear. The CDR3 runs to 13 residues. The V end was cut by 0 bases, the J end by 7 bases, with 4 bases between. Germline V gives CDR1 LNHNV, CDR2 YYDKDF (reference sequence). In DNA form, the CDR3 reads TGTGCCACCAGCAGAGACATCAATTCACCCCTCCACTTT. Encoded protein: CATSRDINSPLHF.